This TCR beta chain comes out of a study of blood T cell repertoires in COVID-19. About the research overall: Sites across the United States, Italy and Spain contributed samples from acute and convalescent COVID-19. PBMCs, B-cell-depleted T cells, or T cells were the source of the cDNA or gDNA that made up the material.

In the original analysis: Estimates of nucleated cell counts were drawn from the amplification of reference gene primers. Using immunoSEQ multiplex PCR, the repertoire was profiled, and TCRdb retains in-frame clones only, with some absent. D and trimming come from the DNA, and the V and J calls and clone size come from that table. The top ten clones hold roughly 9.8% of a sample with around 180,000 clones, 70% to 90% of them seen once. Material for sequencing was peripheral blood. The TCR comes from a human donor with active or convalescent COVID-19. The donor label of this sample is uncertain.

The CDR3, as DNA: TGTGCCAGCAGCCCGACAGGTAGAATGAACACTGAAGCTTTCTTT. Translating it yields CASSPTGRMNTEAFF. The chain combines TRBV9 with TRBJ1-1; D is perhaps TRBD1 (6 bases). CDR1 is SGDLS and CDR2 is YYNGEE in the germline V gene. This CDR3 has 15 residues. Trimming removed 4 bases at V and 0 bases at J, with 13 bases between.